This T cell receptor (beta chain) is drawn from a study of brain T cells in children with intractable seizures. Findings and limits, study-wide: Viral specificity was inferred only from CDR3 similarity; HCMV serostatus was unknown. Clones missing pre-surgery may reflect undersampling of that blood sample.

CDR3 length: 15 amino acids. Regarding this clone: The target antigen is unknown.

The method was immunoSEQ multiplex PCR; TCRdb's version includes in-frame clones alone and lacks a portion of them. The sample includes roughly 69,000 clones, roughly 95% of them seen just once. The sequenced cases were selected for having the highest brain T cell transcript signatures. At least one anti-epileptic drug was given before surgery. This sequence joins TRBV1 and TRBJ2-3; no DNA check was done on the table's D call, TRBD2. TRBV1 is given as a pseudogene. The receptor's source is a boy in the first two years of life with focal cortical dysplasia and intractable seizures. Sample: peripheral blood, taken at surgery. The DNA for the CDR3 is TGCACCAGCAGGTGCCTAGCGGTTTGCACAGATACGCAGTATTTT. Its translation: CTSRCLAVCTDTQYF.